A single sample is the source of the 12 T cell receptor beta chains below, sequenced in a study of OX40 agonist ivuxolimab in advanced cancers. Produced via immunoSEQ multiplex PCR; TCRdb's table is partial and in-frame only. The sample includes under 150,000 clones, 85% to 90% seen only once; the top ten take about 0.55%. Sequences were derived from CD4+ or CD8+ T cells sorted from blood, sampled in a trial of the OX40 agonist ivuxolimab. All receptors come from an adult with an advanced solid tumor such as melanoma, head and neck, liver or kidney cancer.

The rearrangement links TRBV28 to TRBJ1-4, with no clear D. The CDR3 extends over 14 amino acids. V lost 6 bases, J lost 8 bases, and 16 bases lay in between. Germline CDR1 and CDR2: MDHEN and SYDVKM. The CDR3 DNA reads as TGTGCCAGCAGCGCGCGGAGGGCACCCGAAAAACTGTTTTTT. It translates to CASSARRAPEKLFF.

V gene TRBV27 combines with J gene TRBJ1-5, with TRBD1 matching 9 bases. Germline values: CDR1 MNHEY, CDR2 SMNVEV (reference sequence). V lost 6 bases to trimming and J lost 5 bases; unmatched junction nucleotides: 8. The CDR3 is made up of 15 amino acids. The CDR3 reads CASSPRGTGYQPQHF. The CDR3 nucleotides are TGTGCCAGCAGCCCCCGAGGGACAGGGTATCAGCCCCAGCATTTT.

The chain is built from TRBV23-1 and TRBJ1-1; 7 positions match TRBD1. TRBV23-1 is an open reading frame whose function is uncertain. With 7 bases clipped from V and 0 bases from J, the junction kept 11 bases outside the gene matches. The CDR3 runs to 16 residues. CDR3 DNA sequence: TGCGCCAGCATCTCTACAGGGGCCGCGGTGAACACTGAAGCTTTCTTT. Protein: CASISTGAAVNTEAFF.

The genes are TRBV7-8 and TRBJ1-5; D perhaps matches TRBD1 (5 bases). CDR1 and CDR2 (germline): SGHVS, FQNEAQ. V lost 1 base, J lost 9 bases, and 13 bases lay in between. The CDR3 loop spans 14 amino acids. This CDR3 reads CASSLVGGAAPQHF. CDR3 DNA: TGTGCCAGCAGCTTAGTCGGAGGGGCGGCGCCCCAGCATTTT.

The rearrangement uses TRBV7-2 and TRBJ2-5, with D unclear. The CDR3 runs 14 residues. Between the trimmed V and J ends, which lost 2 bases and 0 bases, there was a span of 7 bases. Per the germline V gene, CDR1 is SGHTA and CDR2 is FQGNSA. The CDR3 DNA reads TGTGCCAGCAGCTTAAGGCAGGACCAAGAGACCCAGTACTTC. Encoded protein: CASSLRQDQETQYF.

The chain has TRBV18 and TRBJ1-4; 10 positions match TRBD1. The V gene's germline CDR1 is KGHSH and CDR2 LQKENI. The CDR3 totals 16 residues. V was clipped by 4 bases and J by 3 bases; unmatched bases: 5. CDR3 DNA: TGTGCCAGCTCACGGACCGGACAGGGGGCTAATGAAAAACTGTTTTTT. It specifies CASSRTGQGANEKLFF. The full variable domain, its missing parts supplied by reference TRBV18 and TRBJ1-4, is NAGVMQNPRHLVRRRGQEARLRCSPMKGHSHVYWYRQLPEEGLKFMVYLQKENIIDESGMPKERFSAEFPKEGPSILRIQQVVRGDSAAYFCASSRTGQGANEKLFFGSGTQLSVL.

CDR3 coding DNA: TGCGCCAGCAGCTCCGGGGGGACAGGGTCTGAAAAACTGTTTTTT. Its protein product is CASSSGGTGSEKLFF. The chain employs TRBV5-1 and TRBJ1-4; 9 bases are a match to TRBD1. The germline CDR1 and CDR2 sequences are SGHRS and YFSETQ. Trimming cost V 3 bases and J 7 bases; bases outside gene matches: 7. The CDR3 contains 15 residues.

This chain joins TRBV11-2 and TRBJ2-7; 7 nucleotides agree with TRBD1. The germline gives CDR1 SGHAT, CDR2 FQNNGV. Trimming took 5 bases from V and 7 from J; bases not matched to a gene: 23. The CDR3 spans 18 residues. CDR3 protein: CASSALGTAIPLLREQYF. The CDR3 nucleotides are TGTGCCAGCAGCGCTCTAGGGACAGCCATCCCCTTACTACGAGAGCAGTACTTC.

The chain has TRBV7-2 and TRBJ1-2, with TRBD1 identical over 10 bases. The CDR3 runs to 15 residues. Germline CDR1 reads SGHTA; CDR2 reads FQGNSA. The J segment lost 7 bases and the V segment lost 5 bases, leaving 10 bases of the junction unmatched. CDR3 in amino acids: CASSTGQGESGGYTF. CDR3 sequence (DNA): TGTGCCAGCAGCACCGGACAGGGGGAGTCTGGTGGCTACACCTTC.

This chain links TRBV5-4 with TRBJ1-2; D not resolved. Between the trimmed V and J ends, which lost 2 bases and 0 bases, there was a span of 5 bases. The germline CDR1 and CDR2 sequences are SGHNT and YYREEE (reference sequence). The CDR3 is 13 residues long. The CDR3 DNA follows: TGTGCCAGCAGCTTCAAAGCTAACTATGGCTACACCTTC. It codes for CASSFKANYGYTF.

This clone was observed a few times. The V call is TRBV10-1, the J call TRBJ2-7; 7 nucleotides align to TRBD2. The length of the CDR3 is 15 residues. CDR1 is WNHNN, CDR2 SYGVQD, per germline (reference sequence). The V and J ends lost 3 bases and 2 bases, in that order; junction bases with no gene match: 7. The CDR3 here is CASSDPGRTPYEQYF. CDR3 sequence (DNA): TGCGCCAGCAGTGATCCCGGGAGGACACCCTACGAGCAGTACTTC.

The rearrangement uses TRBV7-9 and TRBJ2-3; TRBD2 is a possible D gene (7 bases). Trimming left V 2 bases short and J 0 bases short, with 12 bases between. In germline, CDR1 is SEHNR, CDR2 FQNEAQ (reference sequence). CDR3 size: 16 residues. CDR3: CASSLYGGPSTDTQYF. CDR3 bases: TGTGCCAGCAGCTTATACGGGGGGCCTAGCACAGATACGCAGTATTTT.